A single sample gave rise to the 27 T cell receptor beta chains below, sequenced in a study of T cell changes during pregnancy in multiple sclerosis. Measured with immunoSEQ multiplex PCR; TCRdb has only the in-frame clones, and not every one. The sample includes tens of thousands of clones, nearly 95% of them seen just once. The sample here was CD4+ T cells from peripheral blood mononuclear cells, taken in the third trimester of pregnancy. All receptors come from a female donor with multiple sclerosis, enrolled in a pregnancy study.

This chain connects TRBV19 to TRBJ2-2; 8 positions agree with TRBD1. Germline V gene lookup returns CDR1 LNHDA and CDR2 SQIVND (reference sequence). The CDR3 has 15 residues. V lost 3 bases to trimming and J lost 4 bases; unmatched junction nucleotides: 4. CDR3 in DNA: TGTGCCAGTAGTATTGCGACAGGGGCCACCGGGGAGCTGTTTTTT. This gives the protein CASSIATGATGELFF.

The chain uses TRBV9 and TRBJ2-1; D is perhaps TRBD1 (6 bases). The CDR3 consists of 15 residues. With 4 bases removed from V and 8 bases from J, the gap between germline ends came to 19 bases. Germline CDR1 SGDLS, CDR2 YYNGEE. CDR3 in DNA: TGTGCCAGCAGCCCCGGGACCCAGGGGCGGCATGAGCAGTTCTTC. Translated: CASSPGTQGRHEQFF. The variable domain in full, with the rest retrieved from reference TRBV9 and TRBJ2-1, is DSGVTQTPKHLITATGQRVTLRCSPRSGDLSVYWYQQSLDQGLQFLIQYYNGEERAKGNILERFSAQQFPDLHSELNLSSLELGDSALYFCASSPGTQGRHEQFFGPGTRLTVL.

CDR3 amino acids: CASSPTGGLDPNPQVTQYF. In DNA form, the CDR3 reads TGTGCCAGCAGCCCCACAGGGGGCTTGGACCCTAACCCGCAGGTTACGCAGTATTTT. The chain links TRBV11-1 to TRBJ2-3, with 9 positions matching TRBD1. After removal of 5 bases from V and 8 bases from J, the junction contained 23 bases not matched to a gene. Germline loops: CDR1 SGHAT, CDR2 FQDESV (reference sequence). The CDR3 totals 19 residues.

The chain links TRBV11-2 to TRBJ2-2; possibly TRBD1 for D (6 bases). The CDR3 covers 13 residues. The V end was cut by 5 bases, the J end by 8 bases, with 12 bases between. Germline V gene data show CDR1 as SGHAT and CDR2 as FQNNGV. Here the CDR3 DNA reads TGTGCCAGCAGCCCAGGGGTTGTAGGGGAGCTGTTTTTT. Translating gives CASSPGVVGELFF.

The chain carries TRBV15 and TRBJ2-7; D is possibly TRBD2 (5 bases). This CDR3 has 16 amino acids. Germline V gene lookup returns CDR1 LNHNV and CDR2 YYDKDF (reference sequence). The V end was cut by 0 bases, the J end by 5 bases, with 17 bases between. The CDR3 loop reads CATSRDAPGTHDEQYF. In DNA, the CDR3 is TGTGCCACCAGCAGAGATGCCCCGGGAACACATGACGAGCAGTACTTC. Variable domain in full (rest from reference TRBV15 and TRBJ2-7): DAMVIQNPRYQVTQFGKPVTLSCSQTLNHNVMYWYQQKSSQAPKLLFHYYDKDFNNEADTPDNFQSRRPNTSFCFLDIRSPGLGDTAMYLCATSRDAPGTHDEQYFGPGTRLTVT.

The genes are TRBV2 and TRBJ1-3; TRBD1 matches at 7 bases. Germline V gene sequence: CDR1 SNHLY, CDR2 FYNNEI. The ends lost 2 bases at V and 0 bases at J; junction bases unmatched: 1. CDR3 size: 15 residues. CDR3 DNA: TGTGCCAGCAGTGAACGACAGGGCTCTGGAAACACCATATATTTT. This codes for CASSERQGSGNTIYF. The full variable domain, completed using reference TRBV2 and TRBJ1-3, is EPEVTQTPSHQVTQMGQEVILRCVPISNHLYFYWYRQILGQKVEFLVSFYNNEISEKSEIFDDQFSVERPDGSNFTLKIRSTKLEDSAMYFCASSERQGSGNTIYFGEGSWLTVV.

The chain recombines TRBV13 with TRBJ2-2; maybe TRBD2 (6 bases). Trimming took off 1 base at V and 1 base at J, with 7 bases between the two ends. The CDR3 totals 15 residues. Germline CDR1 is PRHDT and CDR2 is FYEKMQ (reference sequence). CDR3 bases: TGTGCCAGCAGCTTAGCCGGGAGGAACACCGGGGAGCTGTTTTTT. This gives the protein CASSLAGRNTGELFF.

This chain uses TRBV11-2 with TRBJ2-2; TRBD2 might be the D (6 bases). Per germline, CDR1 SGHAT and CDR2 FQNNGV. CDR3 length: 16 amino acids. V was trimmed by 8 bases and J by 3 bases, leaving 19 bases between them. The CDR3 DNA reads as TGTGCCAGCCGACTAGGGTGGAGACGAGACACCGGGGAGCTGTTTTTT. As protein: CASRLGWRRDTGELFF.

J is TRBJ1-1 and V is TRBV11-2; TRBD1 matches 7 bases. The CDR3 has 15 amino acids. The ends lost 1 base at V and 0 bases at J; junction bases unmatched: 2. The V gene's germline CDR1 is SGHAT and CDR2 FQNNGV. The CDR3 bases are TGTGCCAGCAGCTTAGCCGGACAGGTGAACACTGAAGCTTTCTTT. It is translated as CASSLAGQVNTEAFF.

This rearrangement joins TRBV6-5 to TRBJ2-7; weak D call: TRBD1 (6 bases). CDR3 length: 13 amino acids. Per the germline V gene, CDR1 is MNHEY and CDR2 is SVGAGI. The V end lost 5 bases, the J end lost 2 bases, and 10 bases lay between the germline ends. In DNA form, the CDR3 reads TGTGCCAGCAGTCAGGGACAAGCCTACGAGCAGTACTTC. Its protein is CASSQGQAYEQYF.

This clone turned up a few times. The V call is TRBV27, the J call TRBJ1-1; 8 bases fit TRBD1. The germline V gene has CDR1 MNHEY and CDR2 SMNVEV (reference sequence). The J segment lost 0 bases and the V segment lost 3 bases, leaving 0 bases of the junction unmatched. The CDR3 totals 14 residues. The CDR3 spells CASSLGQVNTEAFF. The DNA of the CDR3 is TGTGCCAGCAGTTTGGGACAGGTGAACACTGAAGCTTTCTTT.

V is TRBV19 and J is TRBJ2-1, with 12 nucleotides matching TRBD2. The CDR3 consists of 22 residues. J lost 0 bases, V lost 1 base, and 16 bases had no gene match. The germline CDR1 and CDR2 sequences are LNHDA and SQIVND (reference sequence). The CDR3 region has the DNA TGTGCCAGTAGTATAGCCCCAACTCGGCTAGCGGGGGGGACGATCTCCTACAATGAGCAGTTCTTC. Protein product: CASSIAPTRLAGGTISYNEQFF.

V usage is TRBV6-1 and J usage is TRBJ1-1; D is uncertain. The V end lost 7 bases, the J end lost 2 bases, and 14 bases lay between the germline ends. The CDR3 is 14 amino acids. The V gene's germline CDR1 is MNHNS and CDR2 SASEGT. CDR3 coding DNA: TGTGCCAGCATGAAGGCAGGCTCTAACACTGAAGCTTTCTTT. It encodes CASMKAGSNTEAFF.

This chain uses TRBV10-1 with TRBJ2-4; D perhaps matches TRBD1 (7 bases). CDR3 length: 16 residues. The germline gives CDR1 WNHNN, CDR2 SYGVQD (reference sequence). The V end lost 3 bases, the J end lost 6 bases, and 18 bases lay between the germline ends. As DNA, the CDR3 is TGCGCCAGCAGTGATTCGAAGGGGGCCGGGGGAAACATTCAGTACTTC. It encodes CASSDSKGAGGNIQYF.

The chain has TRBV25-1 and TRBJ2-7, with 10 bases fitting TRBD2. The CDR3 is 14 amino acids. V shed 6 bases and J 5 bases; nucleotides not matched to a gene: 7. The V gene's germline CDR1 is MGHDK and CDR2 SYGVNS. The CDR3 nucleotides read TGTGCCAGCAGGAAAGCGGGGGGGATGAACGAGCAGTACTTC. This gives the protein CASRKAGGMNEQYF.

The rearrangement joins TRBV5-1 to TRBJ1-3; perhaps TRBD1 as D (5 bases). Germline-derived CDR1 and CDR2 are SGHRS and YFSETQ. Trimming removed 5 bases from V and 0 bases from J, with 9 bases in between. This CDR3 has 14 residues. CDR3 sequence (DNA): TGCGCCAGCAGAGATGACAGCTCTGGAAACACCATATATTTT. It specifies CASRDDSSGNTIYF. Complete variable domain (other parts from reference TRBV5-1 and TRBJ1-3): KAGVTQTPRYLIKTRGQQVTLSCSPISGHRSVSWYQQTPGQGLQFLFEYFSETQRNKGNFPGRFSGRQFSNSRSEMNVSTLELGDSALYLCASRDDSSGNTIYFGEGSWLTVV.

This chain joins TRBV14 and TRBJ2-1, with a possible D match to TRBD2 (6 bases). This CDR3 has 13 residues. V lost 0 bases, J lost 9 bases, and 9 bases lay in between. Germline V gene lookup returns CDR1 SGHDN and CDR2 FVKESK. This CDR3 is CASSQDVGGEQFF. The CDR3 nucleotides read TGTGCCAGCAGCCAAGATGTGGGGGGTGAGCAGTTCTTC.

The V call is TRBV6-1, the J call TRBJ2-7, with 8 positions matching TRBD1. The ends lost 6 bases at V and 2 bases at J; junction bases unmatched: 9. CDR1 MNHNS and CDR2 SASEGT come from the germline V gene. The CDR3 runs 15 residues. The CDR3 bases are TGTGCCAGCAGCCTCGGACAGGGAACAACCTACGAGCAGTACTTC. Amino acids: CASSLGQGTTYEQYF.

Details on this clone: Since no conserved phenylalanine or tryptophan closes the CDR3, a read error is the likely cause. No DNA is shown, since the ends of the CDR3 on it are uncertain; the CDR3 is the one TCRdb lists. CDR3 sequence reads: CASRHTGTGL. This sequence joins TRBV6-5 and TRBJ2-7; the D segment call TRBD1 is taken from the table without a DNA check. Germline V lookup: CDR1 MNHEY, CDR2 SVGAGI. The CDR3 contains 10 residues when both ends are counted.

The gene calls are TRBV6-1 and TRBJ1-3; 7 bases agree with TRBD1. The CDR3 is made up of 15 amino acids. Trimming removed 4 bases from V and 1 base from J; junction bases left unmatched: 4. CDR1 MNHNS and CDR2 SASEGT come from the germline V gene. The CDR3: CASSVIQGSGNTIYF. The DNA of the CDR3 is TGTGCCAGCAGTGTAATACAGGGGTCTGGAAACACCATATATTTT.

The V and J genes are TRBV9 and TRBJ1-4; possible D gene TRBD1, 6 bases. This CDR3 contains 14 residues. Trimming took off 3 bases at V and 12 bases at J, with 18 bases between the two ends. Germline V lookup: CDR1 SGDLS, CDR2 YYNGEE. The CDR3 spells CASSGGQIKSELFF. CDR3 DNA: TGTGCCAGCAGCGGGGGACAAATTAAATCGGAACTGTTTTTT.

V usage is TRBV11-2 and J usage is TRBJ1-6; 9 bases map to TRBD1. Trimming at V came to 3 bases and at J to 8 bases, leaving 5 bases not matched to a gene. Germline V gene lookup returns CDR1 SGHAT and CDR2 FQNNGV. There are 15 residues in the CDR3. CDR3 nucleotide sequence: TGTGCCAGCAGCTTTTGGGACAGGGTAGATTCACCCCTCCACTTT. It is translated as CASSFWDRVDSPLHF.

The CDR3 spells CAITAGGNVNEQFF. The DNA of the CDR3 is TGTGCCATCACGGCGGGGGGTAATGTGAATGAGCAGTTCTTC. The chain recombines TRBV10-3 with TRBJ2-1, with 8 bases matching TRBD2. In germline, CDR1 is ENHRY, CDR2 SYGVKD. The V and J ends lost 7 bases and 7 bases, in that order; junction bases with no gene match: 9. This CDR3 spans 14 amino acids.

The CDR3 bases are TGTGCCAGCATCCGCGACAGAAACACCGGGGAGCTGTTTTTT. Translated, it gives CASIRDRNTGELFF. The chain carries TRBV2 and TRBJ2-2; possible D gene TRBD1, 5 bases. V lost 7 bases, J lost 2 bases, and 11 bases lay in between. This CDR3 region has 14 residues. CDR1 SNHLY and CDR2 FYNNEI come from the germline V gene.

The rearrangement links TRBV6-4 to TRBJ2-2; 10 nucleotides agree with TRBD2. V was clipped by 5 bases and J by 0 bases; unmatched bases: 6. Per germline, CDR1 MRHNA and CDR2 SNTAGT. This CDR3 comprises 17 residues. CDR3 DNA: TGTGCCAGCAGTCCGGGACTAGCGCTTTCGAACACCGGGGAGCTGTTTTTT. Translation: CASSPGLALSNTGELFF.

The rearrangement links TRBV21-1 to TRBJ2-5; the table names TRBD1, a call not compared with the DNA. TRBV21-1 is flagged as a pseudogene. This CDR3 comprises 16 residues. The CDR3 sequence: CASSRGKGVVLETQYF. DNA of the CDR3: TGTGCCAGCAGCAGGGGTAAAGGGGTGGTTTTAGAGACCCAGTACTTC.

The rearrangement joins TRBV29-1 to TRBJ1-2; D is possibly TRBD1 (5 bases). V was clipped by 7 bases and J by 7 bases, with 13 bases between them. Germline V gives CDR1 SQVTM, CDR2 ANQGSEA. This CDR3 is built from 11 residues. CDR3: CSAGGGVGYTF. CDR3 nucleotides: TGCAGCGCTGGAGGAGGGGTTGGCTACACCTTC.